The clone carrying this T cell receptor (beta chain) was seen more than once but under ten times. The junction differs from germline at one of its ends, possibly a read error. Time point indicated: newly diagnosed GD, antithyroid drugs for less than 3 months. PBMC-derived RNA was used for the TCR library. CDR3 size: 14 residues. Germline V lookup: CDR1 PRHDT, CDR2 FYEKMQ (reference sequence). This sample was taken from a study of regulatory T cells in long-lasting Graves disease. TCR beta libraries were built with iRepertoire HTBI primers and Arm-PCR of CDR3 regions. TCRdb reprocessed the multiplex PCR reads with MiXCR, giving one entry per CDR3 protein. Of hundreds of thousands of distinct CDR3 sequences detected, less than 20% appear once; the ten largest clones hold about 17%. The sample was also linked to a second study, of T cells in Graves' hyperthyroidism and ophthalmopathy.

The chain joins TRBV13 to TRBJ2-3; maybe TRBD1 (6 bases). The source is a woman aged 25-40 years with Graves disease. The starting material was peripheral blood mononuclear cells (PBMCs), obtained at new diagnosis, from a patient treated with antithyroid drugs. The CDR3 loop reads CASRGSGGPDTQYF. The DNA for the CDR3 is TGCGCCAGCAGGGGCTCAGGAGGCCCAGATACGCAGTATTTT.